This T cell receptor (beta chain) appears in the sequencing data of a study of blood T cell repertoires in COVID-19. This clone was counted only a few times. Produced via immunoSEQ multiplex PCR; TCRdb's table is partial and in-frame only. The data show approximately 210,000 clones, around 80% seen once. Specimen: PBMCs or T cells enriched from blood (not recorded which). The receptor was derived from a man between 35 and 55 years old who had recovered from COVID-19.

This CDR3 reads CASDLGLAGVEQFF. The CDR3 nucleotides read TGTGCCAGTGACTTAGGACTAGCAGGGGTTGAGCAGTTCTTC. This chain joins TRBV2 and TRBJ2-1; the match to TRBD2 covers 8 bases. Germline loops: CDR1 SNHLY, CDR2 FYNNEI. This CDR3 comprises 14 residues. Trimming removed 9 bases from V and 9 bases from J; junction bases left unmatched: 13.